This TCR beta chain derives from a study of blood T cell repertoires in COVID-19. Profiling relied on immunoSEQ multiplex PCR, and the TCRdb table lists in-frame clones only, not all of them. The profile shows some 200,000 clones, 80% to 90% of them singletons. The CDR3 consists of 15 residues. V was shortened by 5 bases and J by 5 bases, with 15 bases between the two germline ends. Germline CDR1 reads MNHEY; CDR2 reads SMNVEV (reference sequence). The receptor comes from a man in his fifties with active or convalescent COVID-19. Sequencing input: peripheral blood. This rearrangement joins TRBV27 to TRBJ1-4; maybe TRBD1 (5 bases). The CDR3 spells CASSGAGMPNEKLFF. The CDR3 DNA reads TGTGCCAGCAGTGGAGCAGGGATGCCGAATGAAAAACTGTTTTTT.